The 9 T cell receptor beta chains listed next were all sequenced from one sample in a study of blood T cell repertoires in COVID-19. The repertoire was sequenced with immunoSEQ multiplex PCR; TCRdb's copy has only in-frame clones and lacks some. The sample consists of some 320,000 clones, 85% of them appearing once. Sequenced material: PBMCs or T cells enriched from blood (not recorded which). These receptors came from a woman aged 25 to 45 who had been exposed to COVID-19.

The rearrangement joins TRBV3-1 (or the pseudogene TRBV3-2) to TRBJ2-7; TRBD2 matches at 7 bases. V shed 0 bases and J 3 bases; nucleotides not matched to a gene: 5. The CDR3 spans 15 residues. Looked up from germline, CDR1 is LGHDT and CDR2 is YNNKEL (reference sequence). DNA of the CDR3: TGTGCCAGCAGCCAAGATGGCGGGAGAGACTACGAGCAGTACTTC. Amino acid sequence: CASSQDGGRDYEQYF.

The CDR3 DNA is TGTGCCAGCAGTCTCGGGACAGGGGGATTCTACGAGCAGTACTTC. It is translated as CASSLGTGGFYEQYF. The chain is built from TRBV27 and TRBJ2-7; 11 nucleotides agree with TRBD1. Germline V gene lookup returns CDR1 MNHEY and CDR2 SMNVEV (reference sequence). J was trimmed by 3 bases and V by 5 bases; bases with no gene match: 6. CDR3 size: 15 residues.

The CDR3 nucleotides read TGCGCCAGCAGCTCGGGGGGTAGCTCCTACGAGCAGTACTTC. The encoded protein is CASSSGGSSYEQYF. This rearrangement joins TRBV5-1 to TRBJ2-7; 7 bases agree with TRBD2. The CDR3 extends over 14 amino acids. Trimming took 3 bases from V and 0 from J; bases not matched to a gene: 3. The germline V gene encodes CDR1 SGHRS and CDR2 YFSETQ. The whole variable domain, remainder taken from reference TRBV5-1 and TRBJ2-7, is KAGVTQTPRYLIKTRGQQVTLSCSPISGHRSVSWYQQTPGQGLQFLFEYFSETQRNKGNFPGRFSGRQFSNSRSEMNVSTLELGDSALYLCASSSGGSSYEQYFGPGTRLTVT.

The rearrangement links TRBV10-3 to TRBJ2-5; weak D call: TRBD2 (5 bases). This CDR3 contains 15 residues. Trimming took 2 bases from V and 1 from J, leaving 11 bases between them. Germline CDR1 and CDR2: ENHRY and SYGVKD. The CDR3 sequence: CAISETSAGQETQYF. The CDR3, as DNA: TGTGCCATCAGTGAGACCTCTGCGGGCCAAGAGACCCAGTACTTC.

The V gene is TRBV5-1, the J gene TRBJ2-7; 11 bases align to TRBD2. This CDR3 region has 17 residues. CDR1 is SGHRS, CDR2 YFSETQ, per germline. V was clipped by 4 bases and J by 0 bases; unmatched bases: 9. The CDR3 DNA sequence: TGCGCCAGCAGCCCAACCTTACTAGCGGGGGCCTCCTACGAGCAGTACTTC. This sequence encodes CASSPTLLAGASYEQYF.

The chain has TRBV3-1 (or the pseudogene TRBV3-2) and TRBJ2-2, with D possibly TRBD2 on 6 matching bases. V was trimmed by 0 bases and J by 11 bases, leaving 13 bases between them. Per the germline V gene, CDR1 is LGHDT and CDR2 is YNNKEL (reference sequence). CDR3 length: 14 amino acids. CDR3: CASSQDWRGVELFF. CDR3 DNA sequence: TGTGCCAGCAGCCAAGATTGGCGGGGAGTAGAGCTGTTTTTT.

V gene TRBV24-1 combines with J gene TRBJ2-2; 10 bases align to TRBD1. The CDR3 spans 17 residues. The V and J ends lost 3 bases and 6 bases, in that order; junction bases with no gene match: 9. Germline CDR1 and CDR2: KGHDR and SFDVKD. This CDR3 is CATSDSPGTGVSGELFF. The CDR3 DNA is TGTGCCACCAGTGATAGTCCCGGGACAGGGGTCTCCGGGGAGCTGTTTTTT.

This clone showed up just once. CDR3 loop: CASSFDKAREKLFF. The DNA of the CDR3 is TGTGCCAGCAGTTTCGACAAGGCTCGTGAAAAACTGTTTTTT. J is TRBJ1-4 and V is TRBV27; D remains ambiguous. V lost 3 bases and J 7 bases, leaving 12 bases between the germline ends. This CDR3 contains 14 residues. Germline V gene sequence: CDR1 MNHEY, CDR2 SMNVEV (reference sequence).

The V gene is TRBV7-8, the J gene TRBJ1-2; possible D gene TRBD1, 6 bases. The CDR3 extends over 12 amino acids. Germline loops: CDR1 SGHVS, CDR2 FQNEAQ. V was clipped by 4 bases and J by 7 bases, with 10 bases between them. CDR3 sequence: CASSSTTGGYTF. As DNA, the CDR3 is TGTGCCAGCAGCTCGACGACAGGTGGCTACACCTTC.